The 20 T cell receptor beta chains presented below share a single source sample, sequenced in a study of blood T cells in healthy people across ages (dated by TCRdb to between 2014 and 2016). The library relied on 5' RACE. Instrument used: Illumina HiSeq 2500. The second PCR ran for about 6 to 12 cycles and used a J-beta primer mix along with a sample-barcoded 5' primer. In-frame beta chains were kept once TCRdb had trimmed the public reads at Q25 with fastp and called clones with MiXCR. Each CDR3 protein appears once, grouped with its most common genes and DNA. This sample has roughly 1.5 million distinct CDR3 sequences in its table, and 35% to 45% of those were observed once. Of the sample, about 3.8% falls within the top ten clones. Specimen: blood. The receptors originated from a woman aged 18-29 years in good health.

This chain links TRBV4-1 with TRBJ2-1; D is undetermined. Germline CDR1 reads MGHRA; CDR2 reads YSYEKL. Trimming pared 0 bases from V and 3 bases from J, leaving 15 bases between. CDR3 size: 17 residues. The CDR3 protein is CASSQDHANTDYNEQFF. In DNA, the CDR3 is TGCGCCAGCAGCCAAGATCACGCGAATACCGACTACAATGAGCAGTTCTTC.

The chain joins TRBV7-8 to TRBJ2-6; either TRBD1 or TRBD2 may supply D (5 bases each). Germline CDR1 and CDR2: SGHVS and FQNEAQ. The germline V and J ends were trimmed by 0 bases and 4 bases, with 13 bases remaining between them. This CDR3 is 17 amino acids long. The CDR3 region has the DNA TGTGCCAGCAGCTTAGCAGGGACCCCTCCGGGGGCCAACGTCCTGACTTTC. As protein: CASSLAGTPPGANVLTF.

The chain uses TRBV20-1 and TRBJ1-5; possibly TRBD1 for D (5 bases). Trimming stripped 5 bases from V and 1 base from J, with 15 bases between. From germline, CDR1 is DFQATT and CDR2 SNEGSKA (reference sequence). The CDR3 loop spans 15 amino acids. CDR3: CSAGGGAGSNQPQHF. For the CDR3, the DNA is TGCAGTGCTGGAGGTGGAGCAGGGAGCAATCAGCCCCAGCATTTT.

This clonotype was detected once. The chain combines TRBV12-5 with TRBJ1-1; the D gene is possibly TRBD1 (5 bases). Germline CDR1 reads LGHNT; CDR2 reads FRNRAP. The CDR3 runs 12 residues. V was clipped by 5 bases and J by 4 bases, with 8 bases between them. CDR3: CASGPTVTEAFF. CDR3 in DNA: TGTGCTAGTGGTCCGACAGTCACTGAAGCTTTCTTT.

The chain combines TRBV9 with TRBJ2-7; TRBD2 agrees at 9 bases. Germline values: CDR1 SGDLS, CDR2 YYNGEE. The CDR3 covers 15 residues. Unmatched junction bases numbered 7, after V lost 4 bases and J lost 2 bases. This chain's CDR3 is CASSPLAGQAYEQYF. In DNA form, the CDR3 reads TGTGCCAGCAGCCCCCTAGCGGGGCAGGCCTACGAGCAGTACTTC.

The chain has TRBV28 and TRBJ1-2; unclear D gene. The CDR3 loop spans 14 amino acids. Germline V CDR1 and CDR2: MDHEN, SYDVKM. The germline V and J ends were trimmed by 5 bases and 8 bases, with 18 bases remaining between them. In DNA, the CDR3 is TGTGCCAGCAGTACGAATTTGGGGATTTCAGGCTACACCTTC. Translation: CASSTNLGISGYTF.

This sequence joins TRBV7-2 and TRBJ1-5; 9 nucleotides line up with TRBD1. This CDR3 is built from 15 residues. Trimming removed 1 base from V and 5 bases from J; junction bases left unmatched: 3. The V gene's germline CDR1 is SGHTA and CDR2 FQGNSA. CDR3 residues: CASSLDRGLHQPQHF. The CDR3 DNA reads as TGTGCCAGCAGCTTAGACAGGGGGCTCCATCAGCCCCAGCATTTT.

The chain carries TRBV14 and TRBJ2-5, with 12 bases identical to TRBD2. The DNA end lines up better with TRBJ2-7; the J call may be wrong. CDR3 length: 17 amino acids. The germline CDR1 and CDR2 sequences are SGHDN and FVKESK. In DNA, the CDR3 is TGTGCCAGCAGCCAAGAAGTACTAGCGGGAGGAGACTACGAGCAGTACTTC. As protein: CASSQEVLAGGDYEQYF.

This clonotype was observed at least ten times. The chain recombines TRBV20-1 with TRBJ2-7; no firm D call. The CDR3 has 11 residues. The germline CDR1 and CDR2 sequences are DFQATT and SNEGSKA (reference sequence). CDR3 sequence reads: CSASNSYEQYF. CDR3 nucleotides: TGCAGCGCCTCGAACTCCTACGAGCAGTACTTC.

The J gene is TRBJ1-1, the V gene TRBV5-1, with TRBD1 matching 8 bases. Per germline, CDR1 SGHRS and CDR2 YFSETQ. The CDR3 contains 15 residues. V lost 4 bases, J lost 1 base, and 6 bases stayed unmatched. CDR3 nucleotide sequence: TGCGCCAGCAGCGAGGGACAGGACACGAACACTGAAGCTTTCTTT. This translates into CASSEGQDTNTEAFF.

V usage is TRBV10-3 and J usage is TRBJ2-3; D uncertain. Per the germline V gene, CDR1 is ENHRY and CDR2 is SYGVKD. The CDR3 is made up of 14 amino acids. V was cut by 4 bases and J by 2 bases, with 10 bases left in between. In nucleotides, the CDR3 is TGTGCCATCAGTGTCATGGGCTTCACAGATACGCAGTATTTT. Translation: CAISVMGFTDTQYF.

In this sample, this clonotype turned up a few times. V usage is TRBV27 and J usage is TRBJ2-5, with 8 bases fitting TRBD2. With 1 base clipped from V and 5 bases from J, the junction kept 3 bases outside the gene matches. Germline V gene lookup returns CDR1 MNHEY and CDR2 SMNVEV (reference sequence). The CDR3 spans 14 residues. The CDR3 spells CASSLLAGPETQYF. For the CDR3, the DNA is TGTGCCAGCAGTTTATTAGCGGGACCTGAGACCCAGTACTTC.

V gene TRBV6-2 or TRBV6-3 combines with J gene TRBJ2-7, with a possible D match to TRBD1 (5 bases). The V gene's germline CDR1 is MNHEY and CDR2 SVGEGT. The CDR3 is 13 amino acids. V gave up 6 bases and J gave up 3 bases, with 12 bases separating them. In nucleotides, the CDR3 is TGTGCCAGCAGGGGCAGGACACTCTACGAGCAGTACTTC. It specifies CASRGRTLYEQYF.

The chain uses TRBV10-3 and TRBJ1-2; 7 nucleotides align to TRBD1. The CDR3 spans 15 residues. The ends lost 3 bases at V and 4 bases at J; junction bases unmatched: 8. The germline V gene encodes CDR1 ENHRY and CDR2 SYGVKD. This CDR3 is CAISDPGTEIYGYTF. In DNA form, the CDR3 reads TGTGCCATCAGTGATCCTGGGACAGAGATCTATGGCTACACCTTC.

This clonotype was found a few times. CDR3 nucleotide sequence: TGCAGTGCTAGAGATCCGACTAGCGCCTACAATGAGCAGTACTTC. Its translation is CSARDPTSAYNEQYF. The rearrangement joins TRBV20-1 to TRBJ2-7, with 8 bases identical to TRBD2. Per the germline V gene, CDR1 is DFQATT and CDR2 is SNEGSKA (reference sequence). The CDR3 totals 15 residues. J was trimmed by 7 bases and V by 0 bases; bases with no gene match: 11.

The CDR3 protein is CASIIQPGQVQETQYF. CDR3 DNA: TGTGCCAGCATAATACAACCGGGACAGGTACAAGAGACCCAGTACTTC. The rearrangement uses TRBV6-6 and TRBJ2-4, with 8 bases identical to TRBD1. Judging by the DNA end, TRBJ2-5 fits better; the J call may be wrong. The CDR3 sequence is 16 residues long. The germline V gene encodes CDR1 MNHNY and CDR2 SVGAGI (reference sequence).

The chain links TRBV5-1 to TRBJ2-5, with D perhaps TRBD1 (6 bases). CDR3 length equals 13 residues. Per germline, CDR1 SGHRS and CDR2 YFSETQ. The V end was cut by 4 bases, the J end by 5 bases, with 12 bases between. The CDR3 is CASSVAQGETQYF. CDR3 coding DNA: TGCGCCAGCAGCGTGGCGCAGGGGGAGACCCAGTACTTC.

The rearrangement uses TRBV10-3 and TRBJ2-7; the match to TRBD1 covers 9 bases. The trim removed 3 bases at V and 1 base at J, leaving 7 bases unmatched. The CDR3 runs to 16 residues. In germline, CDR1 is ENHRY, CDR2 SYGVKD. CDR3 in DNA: TGTGCCATCAGTGAATCGGAGGACAGGGGTTCCTACGAGCAGTACTTC. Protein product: CAISESEDRGSYEQYF.

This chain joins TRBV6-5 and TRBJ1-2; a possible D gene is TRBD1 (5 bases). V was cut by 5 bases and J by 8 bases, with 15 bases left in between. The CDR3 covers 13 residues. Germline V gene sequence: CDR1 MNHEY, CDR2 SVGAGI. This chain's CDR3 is CASSISGPLGYTF. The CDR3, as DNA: TGTGCCAGCAGTATCTCGGGACCCTTGGGCTACACCTTC.

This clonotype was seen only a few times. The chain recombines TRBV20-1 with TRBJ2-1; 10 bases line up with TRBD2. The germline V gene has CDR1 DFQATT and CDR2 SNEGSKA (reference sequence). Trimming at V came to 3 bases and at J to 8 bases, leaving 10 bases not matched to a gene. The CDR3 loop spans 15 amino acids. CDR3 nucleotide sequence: TGCAGTGCTAGGGCGCAGCGGGAGGGCCTCTATGAGCAGTTCTTC. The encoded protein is CSARAQREGLYEQFF.